This T cell receptor beta chain was identified during a study of T-cell memory formation after mild COVID-19. TCRdb re-called the 5' RACE reads with MiXCR, one entry per CDR3 protein. The sample yields 25,000 to 35,000 distinct CDR3 sequences, 12% seen once. The CDR3 runs to 17 residues. Germline V lookup: CDR1 SEHNR, CDR2 FQNEAQ (reference sequence). With 5 bases clipped from V and 1 base from J, the junction kept 10 bases outside the gene matches. The receptor was isolated from an adult woman who had mild COVID-19 (a few samples of this study predate the infection). Cell type and time point are not known. Sequenced material: PBMCs or a T cell subset sorted from them (not recorded which). This chain links TRBV7-9 with TRBJ2-1; 8 bases line up with TRBD1. The CDR3 DNA sequence: TGTGCCAGCAGCCCCCCCGGGACAGGAGGGTCCTACAATGAGCAGTTCTTC. This encodes CASSPPGTGGSYNEQFF.